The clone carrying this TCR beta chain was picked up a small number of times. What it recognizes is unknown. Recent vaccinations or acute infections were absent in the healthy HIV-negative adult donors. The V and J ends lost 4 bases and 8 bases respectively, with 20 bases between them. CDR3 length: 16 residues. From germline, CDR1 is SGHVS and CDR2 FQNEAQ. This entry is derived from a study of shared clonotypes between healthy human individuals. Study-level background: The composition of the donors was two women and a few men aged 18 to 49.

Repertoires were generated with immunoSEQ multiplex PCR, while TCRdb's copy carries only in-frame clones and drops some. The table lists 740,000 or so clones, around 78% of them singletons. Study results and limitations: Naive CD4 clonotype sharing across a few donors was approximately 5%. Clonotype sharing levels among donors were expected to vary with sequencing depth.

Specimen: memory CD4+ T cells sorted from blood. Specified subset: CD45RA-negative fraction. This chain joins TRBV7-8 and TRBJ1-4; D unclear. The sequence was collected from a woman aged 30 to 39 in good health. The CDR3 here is CASSYNPVSSEEKLFF. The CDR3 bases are TGTGCCAGCAGCTACAACCCGGTCAGCTCGGAAGAAAAACTGTTTTTT.